This T cell receptor beta chain is from a study of T-cell memory formation after mild COVID-19. Findings and caveats of the study: Contracting CD4+ clones were located mainly in CM and EM, and CD8+ clones in EMRA.

The CDR3 spans 12 residues. Trimming pared 1 base from V and 7 bases from J, leaving 8 bases between. Germline values: CDR1 SGHRS, CDR2 YFSETQ. This clonotype was detected a few times. What it recognizes is unknown. TCRdb reprocessed the 5' RACE reads via MiXCR and lists one record per CDR3 protein. The table shows more than 400,000 distinct CDR3 sequences, with approximately 18% occurring only once. The source is an adult woman who had mild COVID-19 (a few samples of this study predate the infection). Cell type and time point are not known. The chain combines TRBV5-1 with TRBJ1-2, with D possibly being TRBD1 (5 bases). The material sequenced was PBMCs or a T cell subset sorted from them (not recorded which). The CDR3 spells CASSLMGGGYTF. CDR3 nucleotides: TGCGCCAGCAGCTTGATGGGGGGTGGCTACACCTTC.